This entry is about one TCR beta chain. The germline V gene encodes CDR1 SQVTM and CDR2 ANQGSEA. CDR3 length: 13 residues. With V trimmed by 6 bases and J by 2 bases, 5 bases remained unmatched. Original processing methods: Reference gene primers were amplified, and this amplification served to estimate nucleated cell counts. Using immunoSEQ multiplex PCR, the repertoire was profiled, and TCRdb retains in-frame clones only, with some absent. V, J and clone size reflect that table, while D and trimming were determined from the DNA. The sample contains about 150,000 clones, 85% to 90% of which appear only once. This sample was included in a study of blood T cell repertoires in COVID-19. On the study more broadly: COVID-19 samples collected from the United States, Italy and Spain covered acute and convalescent phases. In each case, the material was cDNA or gDNA derived from T cells, B-cell-depleted T cells, or PBMCs.

The V call is TRBV29-1, the J call TRBJ1-2, with 8 bases lining up with TRBD1. The clonotype was recovered from a man aged 55 to 70 with COVID-19, enrolled during active disease. Source material: peripheral blood. The CDR3 reads CSVAGGPNYGYTF. In DNA, the CDR3 is TGCAGCGTCGCAGGGGGCCCAAACTATGGCTACACCTTC.